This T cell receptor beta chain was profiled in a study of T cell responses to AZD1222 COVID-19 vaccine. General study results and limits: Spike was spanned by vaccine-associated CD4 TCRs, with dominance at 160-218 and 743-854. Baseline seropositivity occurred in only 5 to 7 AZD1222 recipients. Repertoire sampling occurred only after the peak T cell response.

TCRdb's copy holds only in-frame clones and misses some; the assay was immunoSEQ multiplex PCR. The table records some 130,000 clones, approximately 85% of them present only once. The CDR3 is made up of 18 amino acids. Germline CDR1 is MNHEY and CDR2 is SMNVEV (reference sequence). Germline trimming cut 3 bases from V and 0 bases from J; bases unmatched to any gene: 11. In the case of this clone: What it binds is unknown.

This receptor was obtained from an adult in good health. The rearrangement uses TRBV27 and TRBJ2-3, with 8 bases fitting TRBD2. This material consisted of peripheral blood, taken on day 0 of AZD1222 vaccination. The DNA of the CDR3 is TGTGCCAGCAGTTTTAACCGCGGGGGGACCGCTAGCACAGATACGCAGTATTTT. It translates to CASSFNRGGTASTDTQYF.